This TCR beta chain was captured by sequencing in a study of blood T cell repertoires in COVID-19. Across the whole study: The United States, Italy and Spain supplied acute and convalescent COVID-19 samples. T cells, B-cell-depleted T cells, or PBMCs provided the cDNA or gDNA that served as material.

In the source study's methods: Reference gene primer amplification in the assay estimated nucleated cell counts. Profiled with immunoSEQ multiplex PCR; TCRdb holds only in-frame clones, not every one. V, J and clone size are those of that table, while D and trimming were read from the DNA. The data contain around 150,000 clones, roughly 80% of them seen just once; the ten biggest clones take up 2.2%. The source material was peripheral blood. The TCR originated in a man aged 70 or older with acute or convalescent COVID-19.

CDR3: CASGGHEQYF. The DNA of the CDR3 is TGTGCCAGCGGGGGCCACGAGCAGTACTTC. The genes are TRBV28 and TRBJ2-7; D perhaps matches TRBD1 (6 bases). V lost 8 bases and J 5 bases, leaving 7 bases between the germline ends. The CDR3 has 10 residues. In germline, CDR1 is MDHEN, CDR2 SYDVKM.